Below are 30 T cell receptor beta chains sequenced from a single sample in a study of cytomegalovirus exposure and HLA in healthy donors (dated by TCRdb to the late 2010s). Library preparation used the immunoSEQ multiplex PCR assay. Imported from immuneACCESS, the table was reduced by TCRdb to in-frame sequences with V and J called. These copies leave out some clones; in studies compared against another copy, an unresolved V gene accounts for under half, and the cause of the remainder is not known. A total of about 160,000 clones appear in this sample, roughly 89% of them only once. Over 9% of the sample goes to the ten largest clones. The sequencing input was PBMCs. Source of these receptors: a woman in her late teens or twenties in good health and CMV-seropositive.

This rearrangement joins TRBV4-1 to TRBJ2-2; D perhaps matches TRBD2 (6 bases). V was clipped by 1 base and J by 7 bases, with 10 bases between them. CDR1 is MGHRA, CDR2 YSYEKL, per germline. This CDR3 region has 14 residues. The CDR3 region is CASSQGRGDGELFF. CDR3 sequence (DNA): TGCGCCAGCAGCCAAGGGAGGGGCGACGGGGAGCTGTTTTTT.

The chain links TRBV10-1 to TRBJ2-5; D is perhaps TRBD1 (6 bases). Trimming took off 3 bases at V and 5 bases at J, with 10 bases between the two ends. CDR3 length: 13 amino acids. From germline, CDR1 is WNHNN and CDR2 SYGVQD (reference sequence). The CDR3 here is CASSDRGRETQYF. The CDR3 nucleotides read TGCGCCAGCAGTGACAGGGGCCGGGAGACCCAGTACTTC.

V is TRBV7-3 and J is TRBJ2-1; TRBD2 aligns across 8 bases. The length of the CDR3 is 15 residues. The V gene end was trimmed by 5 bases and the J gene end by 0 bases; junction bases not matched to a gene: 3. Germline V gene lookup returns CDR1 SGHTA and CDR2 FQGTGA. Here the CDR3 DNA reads TGTGCCAGCAGCCTAAGCGGGAGCTCCTACAATGAGCAGTTCTTC. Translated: CASSLSGSSYNEQFF.

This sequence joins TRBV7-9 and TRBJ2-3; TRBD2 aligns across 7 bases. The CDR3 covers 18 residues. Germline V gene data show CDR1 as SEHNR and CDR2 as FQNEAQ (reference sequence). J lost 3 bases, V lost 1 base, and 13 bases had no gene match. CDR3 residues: CASSLGEGLYGRTDTQYF. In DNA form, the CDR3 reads TGTGCCAGCAGCTTAGGGGAGGGACTTTACGGACGTACAGATACGCAGTATTTT. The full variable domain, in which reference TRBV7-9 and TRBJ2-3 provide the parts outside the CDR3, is DTGVSQNPRHKITKRGQNVTFRCDPISEHNRLYWYRQTLGQGPEFLTYFQNEAQLEKSRLLSDRFSAERPKGSFSTLEIQRTEQGDSAMYLCASSLGEGLYGRTDTQYFGPGTRLTVL.

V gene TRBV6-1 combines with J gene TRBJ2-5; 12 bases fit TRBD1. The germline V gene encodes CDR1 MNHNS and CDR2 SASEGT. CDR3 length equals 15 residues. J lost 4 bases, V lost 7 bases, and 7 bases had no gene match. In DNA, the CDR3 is TGTGCCAGCACACCGGGACAGGGGGCCGGAGAGACCCAGTACTTC. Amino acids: CASTPGQGAGETQYF.

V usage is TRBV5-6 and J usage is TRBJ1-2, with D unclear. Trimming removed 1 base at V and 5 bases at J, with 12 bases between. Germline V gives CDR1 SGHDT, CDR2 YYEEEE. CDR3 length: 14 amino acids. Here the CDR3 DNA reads TGTGCCAGCAGCTTGAGCGTCAGTTCTTATGGCTACACCTTC. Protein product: CASSLSVSSYGYTF.

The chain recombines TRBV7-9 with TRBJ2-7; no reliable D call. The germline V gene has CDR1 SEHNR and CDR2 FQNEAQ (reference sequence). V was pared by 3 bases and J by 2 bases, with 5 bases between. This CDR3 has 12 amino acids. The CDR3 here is CASSLETYEQYF. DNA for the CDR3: TGTGCCAGCAGCTTGGAGACCTACGAGCAGTACTTC.

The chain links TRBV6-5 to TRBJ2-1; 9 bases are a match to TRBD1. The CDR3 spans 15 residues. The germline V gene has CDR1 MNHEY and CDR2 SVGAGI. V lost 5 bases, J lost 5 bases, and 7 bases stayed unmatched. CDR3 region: CASSGGQGINNEQFF. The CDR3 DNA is TGTGCCAGCAGTGGAGGACAGGGGATTAACAATGAGCAGTTCTTC.

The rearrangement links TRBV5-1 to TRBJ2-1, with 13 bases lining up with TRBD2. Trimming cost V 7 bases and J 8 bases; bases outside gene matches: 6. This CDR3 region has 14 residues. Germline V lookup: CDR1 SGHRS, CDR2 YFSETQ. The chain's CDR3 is CASSGLAGYDEQFF. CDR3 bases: TGCGCCAGCTCGGGACTAGCGGGATACGATGAGCAGTTCTTC.

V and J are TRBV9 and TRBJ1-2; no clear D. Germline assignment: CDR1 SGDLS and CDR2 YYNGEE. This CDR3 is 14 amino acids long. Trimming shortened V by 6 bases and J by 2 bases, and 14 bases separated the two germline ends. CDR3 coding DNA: TGTGCCAGCACCCGAGAGGAGGGAAACTATGGCTACACCTTC. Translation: CASTREEGNYGYTF.

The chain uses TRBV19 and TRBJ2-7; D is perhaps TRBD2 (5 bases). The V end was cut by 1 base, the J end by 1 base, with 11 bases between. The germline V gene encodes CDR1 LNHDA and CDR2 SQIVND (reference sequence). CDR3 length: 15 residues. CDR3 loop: CASSIGWSGSYEQYF. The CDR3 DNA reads TGTGCCAGTAGTATAGGTTGGTCGGGGTCCTACGAGCAGTACTTC.

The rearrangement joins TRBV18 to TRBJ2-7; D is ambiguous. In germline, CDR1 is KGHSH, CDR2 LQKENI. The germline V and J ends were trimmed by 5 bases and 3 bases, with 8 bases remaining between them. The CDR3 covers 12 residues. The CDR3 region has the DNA TGTGCCAGCTCATCTACGAACTACGAGCAGTACTTC. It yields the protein CASSSTNYEQYF. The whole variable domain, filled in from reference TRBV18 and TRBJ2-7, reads NAGVMQNPRHLVRRRGQEARLRCSPMKGHSHVYWYRQLPEEGLKFMVYLQKENIIDESGMPKERFSAEFPKEGPSILRIQQVVRGDSAAYFCASSSTNYEQYFGPGTRLTVT.

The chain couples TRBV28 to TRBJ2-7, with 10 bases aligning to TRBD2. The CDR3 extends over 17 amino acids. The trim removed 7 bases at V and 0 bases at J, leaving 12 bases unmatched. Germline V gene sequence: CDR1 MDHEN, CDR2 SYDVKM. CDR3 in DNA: TGTGCCAGCACATTTAGGGCTAGCGGGAGTTTCTCCTACGAGCAGTACTTC. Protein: CASTFRASGSFSYEQYF.

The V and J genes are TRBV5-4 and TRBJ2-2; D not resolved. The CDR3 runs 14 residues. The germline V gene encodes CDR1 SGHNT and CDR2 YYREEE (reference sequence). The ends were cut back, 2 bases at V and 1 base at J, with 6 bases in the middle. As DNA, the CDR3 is TGTGCCAGCAGCTTTGCAGTGAACACCGGGGAGCTGTTTTTT. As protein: CASSFAVNTGELFF.

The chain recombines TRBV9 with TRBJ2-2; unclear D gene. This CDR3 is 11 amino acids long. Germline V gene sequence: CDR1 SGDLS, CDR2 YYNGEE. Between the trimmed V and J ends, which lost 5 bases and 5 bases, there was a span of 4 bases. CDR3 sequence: CASSITGELFF. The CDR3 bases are TGTGCCAGCAGTATTACCGGGGAGCTGTTTTTT. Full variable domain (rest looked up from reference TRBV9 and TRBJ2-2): DSGVTQTPKHLITATGQRVTLRCSPRSGDLSVYWYQQSLDQGLQFLIQYYNGEERAKGNILERFSAQQFPDLHSELNLSSLELGDSALYFCASSITGELFFGEGSRLTVL.

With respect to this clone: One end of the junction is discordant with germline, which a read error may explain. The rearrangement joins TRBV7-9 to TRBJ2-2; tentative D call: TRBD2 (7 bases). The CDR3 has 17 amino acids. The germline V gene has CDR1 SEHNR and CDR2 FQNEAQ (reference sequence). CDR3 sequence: CASSPRGAGPKTGELFF. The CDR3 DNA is TGTGCCAGCAGCCCACGGGGGGCGGGGCCGAAAACCGGGGAGCTGTTTTTT.

The CDR3 sequence: CASSLGGHNNEKLFF. Here the CDR3 DNA reads TGCGCCAGCAGCTTGGGGGGACATAATAATGAAAAACTGTTTTTT. The rearrangement joins TRBV5-1 to TRBJ1-4; the D gene is possibly TRBD1 (6 bases). Germline CDR1 SGHRS, CDR2 YFSETQ. The V gene lost 0 bases and the J gene lost 4 bases, with 10 bases spanning the gap. The CDR3 spans 15 residues.

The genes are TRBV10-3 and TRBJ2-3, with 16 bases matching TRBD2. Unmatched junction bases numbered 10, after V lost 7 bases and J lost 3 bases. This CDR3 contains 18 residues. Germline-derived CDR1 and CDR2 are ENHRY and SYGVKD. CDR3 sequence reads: CAIKPGLAGGPGTDTQYF. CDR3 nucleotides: TGTGCCATCAAACCGGGACTAGCGGGAGGGCCAGGGACAGATACGCAGTATTTT.

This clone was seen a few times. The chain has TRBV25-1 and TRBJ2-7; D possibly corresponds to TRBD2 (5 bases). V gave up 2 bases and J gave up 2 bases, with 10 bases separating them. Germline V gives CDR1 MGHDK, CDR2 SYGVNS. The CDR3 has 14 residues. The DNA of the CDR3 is TGTGCCAGCAGTGAAGGAGGTCAGGCCTACGAGCAGTACTTC. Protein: CASSEGGQAYEQYF.

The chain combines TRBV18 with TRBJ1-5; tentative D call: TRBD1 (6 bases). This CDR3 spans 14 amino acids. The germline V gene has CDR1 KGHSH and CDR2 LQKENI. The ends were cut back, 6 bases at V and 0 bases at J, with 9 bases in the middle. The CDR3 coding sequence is TGTGCCAGCTCGGGGGCGAATAGCAATCAGCCCCAGCATTTT. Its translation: CASSGANSNQPQHF.

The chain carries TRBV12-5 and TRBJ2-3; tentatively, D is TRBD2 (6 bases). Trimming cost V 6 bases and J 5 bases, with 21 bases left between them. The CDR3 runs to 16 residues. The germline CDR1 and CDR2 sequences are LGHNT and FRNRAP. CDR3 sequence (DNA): TGTGCTAGTGGCCGGATTAAAAGGAGGGCCGGAGATACGCAGTATTTT. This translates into CASGRIKRRAGDTQYF.

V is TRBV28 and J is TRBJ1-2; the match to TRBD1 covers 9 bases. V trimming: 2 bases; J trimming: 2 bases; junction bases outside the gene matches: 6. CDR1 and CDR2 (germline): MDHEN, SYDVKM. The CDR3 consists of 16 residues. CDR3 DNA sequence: TGTGCCAGCAGTTTAGTACAGGGGGCTGGAAACTATGGCTACACCTTC. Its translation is CASSLVQGAGNYGYTF.

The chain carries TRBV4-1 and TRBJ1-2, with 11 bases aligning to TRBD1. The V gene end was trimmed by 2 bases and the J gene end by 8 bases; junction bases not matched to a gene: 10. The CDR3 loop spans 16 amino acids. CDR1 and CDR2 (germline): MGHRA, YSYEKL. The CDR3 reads CASSQNPWGQGGGYTF. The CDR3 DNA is TGCGCCAGCAGCCAAAACCCCTGGGGACAGGGGGGAGGCTACACCTTC.

CDR3 residues: CAWSVSRYNEQFF. The CDR3 nucleotides are TGTGCCTGGAGTGTTAGCCGATACAATGAGCAGTTCTTC. This chain uses TRBV30 with TRBJ2-1; D gene unclear. Trimming shortened V by 0 bases and J by 4 bases, and 7 bases separated the two germline ends. Per germline, CDR1 GTSNPN and CDR2 SVGIG (reference sequence). The CDR3 sequence is 13 residues long.

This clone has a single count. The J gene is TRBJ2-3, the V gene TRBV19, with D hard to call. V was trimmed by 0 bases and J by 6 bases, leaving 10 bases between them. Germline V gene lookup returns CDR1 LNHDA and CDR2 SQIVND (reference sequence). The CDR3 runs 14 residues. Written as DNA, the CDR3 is TGTGCCAGTAGTATAGAGTCTCCTCGGGATACGCAGTATTTT. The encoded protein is CASSIESPRDTQYF.

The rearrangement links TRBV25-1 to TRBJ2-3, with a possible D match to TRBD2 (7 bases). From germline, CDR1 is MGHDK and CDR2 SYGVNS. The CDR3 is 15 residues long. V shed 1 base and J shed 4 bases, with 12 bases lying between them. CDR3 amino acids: CASSEFGGGADTQYF. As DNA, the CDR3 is TGTGCCAGCAGTGAATTTGGCGGGGGCGCAGATACGCAGTATTTT.

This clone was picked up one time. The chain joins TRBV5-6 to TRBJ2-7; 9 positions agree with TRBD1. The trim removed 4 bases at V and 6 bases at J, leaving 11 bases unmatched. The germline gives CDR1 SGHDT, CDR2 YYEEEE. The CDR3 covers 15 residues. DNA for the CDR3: TGTGCCAGCAGCGACACCGGGACAGGGATTCCCGAGCAGTACTTC. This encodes CASSDTGTGIPEQYF. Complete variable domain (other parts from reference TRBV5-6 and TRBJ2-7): DAGVTQSPTHLIKTRGQQVTLRCSPKSGHDTVSWYQQALGQGPQFIFQYYEEEERQRGNFPDRFSGHQFPNYSSELNVNALLLGDSALYLCASSDTGTGIPEQYFGPGTRLTVT.

CDR3 residues: CASSPPTGGDTTDTQYF. The CDR3 DNA sequence: TGTGCCAGCTCACCACCGACAGGGGGGGACACCACAGATACGCAGTATTTT. The chain employs TRBV18 and TRBJ2-3; 9 bases are a match to TRBD1. Germline V gene sequence: CDR1 KGHSH, CDR2 LQKENI. The ends lost 0 bases at V and 2 bases at J; junction bases unmatched: 6. The CDR3 extends over 17 amino acids.

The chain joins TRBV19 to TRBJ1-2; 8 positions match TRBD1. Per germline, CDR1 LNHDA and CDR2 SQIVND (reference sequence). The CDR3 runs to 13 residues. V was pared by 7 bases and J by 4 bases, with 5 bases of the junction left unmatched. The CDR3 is CASTEDRVYGYTF. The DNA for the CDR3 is TGTGCCAGTACCGAGGACAGGGTCTATGGCTACACCTTC.

The CDR3 bases are TGTGCCAGCCGCCGAAGAGGTTTAGAGGGCGAGCAGTACTTC. This translates into CASRRRGLEGEQYF. The J gene is TRBJ2-7, the V gene TRBV2, with D possibly matching TRBD2 (5 bases). Per germline, CDR1 SNHLY and CDR2 FYNNEI. The CDR3 has 14 residues. The V end lost 8 bases, the J end lost 6 bases, and 20 bases lay between the germline ends.